This T cell receptor beta chain was observed in a study of CD8+CD57+ T cells in acquired aplastic anemia. About the study: Sorted cells (CD4+ and CD8+) yielded DNA amounts that averaged roughly 3.2 ug. Broader study findings: There were roughly 28 CD8+ CDR3 sequences that occurred in both patients and controls. CD8+ Simpson's diversity in patients was not significantly different from that in controls.

This CDR3 is built from 17 residues. Between the trimmed V and J ends, which lost 7 bases and 5 bases, there was a span of 24 bases. Per germline, CDR1 KGHDR and CDR2 SFDVKD. Genomic DNA was employed as the template in profiling TCR beta VDJ and CDR3. Each CDR3 protein gets one entry after TCRdb re-called the reads with MiXCR. The data contain around 150,000 distinct CDR3 sequences, over 70% of them singletons. In regard to this clonotype: What it binds is unknown.

It was patients with CD8+CD57+ cell expansion by flow cytometry who were chosen for sequencing. Each patient gave a blood sample that was collected before any therapy had been received. Material: sorted CD4+, CD8+, or CD8+CD57+ T cells (not recorded which) from PBMCs. The source is a human donor with aplastic anemia. The V call is TRBV24-1, the J call TRBJ2-3; the D gene is possibly TRBD1 (7 bases). This chain's CDR3 is CATSSDSRGDREDTQYF. As DNA, the CDR3 is TGTGCCACCAGCAGTGACTCGAGGGGGGACAGAGAAGATACGCAGTATTTT.